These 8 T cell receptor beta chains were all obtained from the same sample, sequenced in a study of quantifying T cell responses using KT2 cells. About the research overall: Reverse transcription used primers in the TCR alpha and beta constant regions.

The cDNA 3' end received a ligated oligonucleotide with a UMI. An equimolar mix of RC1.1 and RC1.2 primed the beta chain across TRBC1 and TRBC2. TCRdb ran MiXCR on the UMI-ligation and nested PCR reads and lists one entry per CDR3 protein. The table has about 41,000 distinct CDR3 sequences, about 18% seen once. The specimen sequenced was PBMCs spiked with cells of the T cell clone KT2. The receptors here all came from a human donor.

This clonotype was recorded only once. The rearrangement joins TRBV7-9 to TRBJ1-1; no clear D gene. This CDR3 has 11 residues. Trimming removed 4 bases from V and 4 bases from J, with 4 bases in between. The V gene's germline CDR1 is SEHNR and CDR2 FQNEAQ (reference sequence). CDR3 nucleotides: TGTGCCAGCAGCTGGGGCACTGAAGCTTTCTTT. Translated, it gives CASSWGTEAFF.

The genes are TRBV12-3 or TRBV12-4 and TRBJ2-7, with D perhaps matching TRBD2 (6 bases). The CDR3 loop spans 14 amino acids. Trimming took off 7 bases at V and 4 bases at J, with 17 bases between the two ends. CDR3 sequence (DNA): TGTGCCAGCACCGTCCGGAAGGGGAGGTACGAGCAGTACTTC. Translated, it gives CASTVRKGRYEQYF.

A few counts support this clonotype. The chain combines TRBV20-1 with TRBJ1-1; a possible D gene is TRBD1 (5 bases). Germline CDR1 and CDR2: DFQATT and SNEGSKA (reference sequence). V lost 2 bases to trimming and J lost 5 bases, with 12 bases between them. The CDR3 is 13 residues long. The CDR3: CSARLRGRTEAFF. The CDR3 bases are TGCAGTGCTAGACTGCGGGGCAGGACTGAAGCTTTCTTT.

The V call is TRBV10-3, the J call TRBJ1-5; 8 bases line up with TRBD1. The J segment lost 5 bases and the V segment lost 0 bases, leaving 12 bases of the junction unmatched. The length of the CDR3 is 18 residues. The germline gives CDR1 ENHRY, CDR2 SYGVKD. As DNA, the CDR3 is TGTGCCATCAGTGAGTCGAATCTTCGGACAGGGTGGGATCAGCCCCAGCATTTT. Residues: CAISESNLRTGWDQPQHF.

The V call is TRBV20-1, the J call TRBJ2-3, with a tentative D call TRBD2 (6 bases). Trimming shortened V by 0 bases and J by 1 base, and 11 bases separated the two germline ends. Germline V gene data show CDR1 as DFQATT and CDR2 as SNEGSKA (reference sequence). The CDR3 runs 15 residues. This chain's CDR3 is CSARDGERGTDTQYF. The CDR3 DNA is TGCAGTGCTAGAGATGGAGAGCGGGGCACAGATACGCAGTATTTT.

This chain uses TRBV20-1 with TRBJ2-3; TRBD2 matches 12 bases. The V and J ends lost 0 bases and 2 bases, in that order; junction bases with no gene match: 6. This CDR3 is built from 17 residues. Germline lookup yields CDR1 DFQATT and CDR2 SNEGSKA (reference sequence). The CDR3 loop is CSARDASGREHTDTQYF. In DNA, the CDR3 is TGCAGTGCTAGAGATGCTAGCGGGAGGGAGCACACAGATACGCAGTATTTT.

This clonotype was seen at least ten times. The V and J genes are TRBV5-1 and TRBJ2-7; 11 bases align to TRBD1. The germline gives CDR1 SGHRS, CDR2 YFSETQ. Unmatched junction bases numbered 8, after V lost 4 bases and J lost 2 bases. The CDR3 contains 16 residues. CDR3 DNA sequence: TGCGCCAGCAGCCTGGACGGGACAGGGGGAACCTACGAGCAGTACTTC. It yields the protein CASSLDGTGGTYEQYF.

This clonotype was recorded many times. For the CDR3, the DNA is TGTGCCAGCAGTTTCGGGACAGGGGTCCCCTATGGCTACACCTTC. This sequence encodes CASSFGTGVPYGYTF. The rearrangement uses TRBV12-3 or TRBV12-4 and TRBJ1-2; the match to TRBD1 covers 10 bases. The CDR3 is 15 amino acids. The trim removed 3 bases at V and 4 bases at J, leaving 5 bases unmatched.